These T cell receptor beta chains were read from a single sample in a study of CD8+ T cells in alopecia areata. Assay: immunoSEQ multiplex PCR; the TCRdb copy retains only in-frame clones and omits some. The top ten clones hold 0.69% of a sample with about 190,000 clones, roughly three fifths of them seen once. Sequences were derived from CD4+ T cells sorted from blood, sampled at week 4, from a patient treated with tofacitinib. The receptors come from a human donor with alopecia areata. Each CDR3 is given with its conserved first and last residue. The D gene is left open where the match is weak. Where a row states a size, it is once, few, many or the class of an expanded clone; other rows omit it.

d_call	j_call	clone_size	v_call	cdr3_nt	cdr3_aa
NA	TRBJ2-5	NA	TRBV4-1	TGCGCCAGCAGCCCGCGGCCCCTCCCGTACCAAGAGACCCAGTACTTC	CASSPRPLPYQETQYF
TRBD2	TRBJ2-1	NA	TRBV10-3	TGTGCCATCAGGGCGCGTGCGGGAGGGGGTCATGAGCAGTTCTTC	CAIRARAGGGHEQFF
NA	TRBJ1-5	NA	TRBV7-2	TGTGCCAGCAGCTTAGATATGGGGCAGCCCCAGCATTTT	CASSLDMGQPQHF
TRBD1	TRBJ1-2	NA	TRBV4-1	TGCGCCAGCAGCCAAGAGGACGGGCAGGGGGCCGTCGGTGGCTACACCTTC	CASSQEDGQGAVGGYTF
TRBD2	TRBJ2-5	NA	TRBV4-3	TGCGCCAGCAGCCAAGTGGGACTAGCCCAAGAGACCCAGTACTTC	CASSQVGLAQETQYF
NA	TRBJ1-2	NA	TRBV18	TGTGCCAGCTCACCTCTCAAGGACGGGCCAGGGCCGAGAACCTTC	CASSPLKDGPGPRTF
TRBD2	TRBJ2-3	NA	TRBV6-1	TGTGCCAGCAAGGCGGGAGGGGCGACAGATACGCAGTATTTT	CASKAGGATDTQYF
NA	TRBJ2-7	few	TRBV29-1	TGCAGCGTGCGAGCGGGCCAAAACGAGCAGTACTTC	CSVRAGQNEQYF
TRBD2	TRBJ2-1	NA	TRBV29-1	TGCAGCGTTGAAGACAGCGGGATAGGTAATGAGCAGTTCTTC	CSVEDSGIGNEQFF
TRBD1	TRBJ2-1	NA	TRBV30	TGTGCCTCATCGGGACAGAGCTCCTACAATGAGCAGTTCTTC	CASSGQSSYNEQFF
NA	TRBJ1-3	few	TRBV15	TGTGCCACCAGCGCCTACATAGTCGCCGGAAACACCATATATTTT	CATSAYIVAGNTIYF
NA	TRBJ1-1	few	TRBV2	TGTGCCAGCAGTGTTCGGTCCGGGCCAGCTTTCTTT	CASSVRSGPAFF
TRBD1	TRBJ2-5	once	TRBV25-1	TGTGCCAGCAGCCGAGGACAGGGGACTCATCAAGAGACCCAGTACTTC	CASSRGQGTHQETQYF
NA	TRBJ2-3	NA	TRBV5-1	TGCGCCAGCAGCTTGGATTGGGCTACGCAGTATTTT	CASSLDWATQYF
NA	TRBJ1-5	NA	TRBV30	TGTGCCTGGAGTTTGACATCGGTCAATCAGCCCCAGCATTTT	CAWSLTSVNQPQHF
TRBD2	TRBJ2-1	few	TRBV4-2	TGTGCCAGCAGCAGAGGAGCGGGAGGGTCCTACAATGAGCAGTTCTTC	CASSRGAGGSYNEQFF
NA	TRBJ2-2	NA	TRBV20-1	TGCAGTGCTGAACGTACCGGGGAGCTGTTTTTT	CSAERTGELFF
TRBD1	TRBJ1-2	NA	TRBV27	TGTGCCAGCAGTGCCGGGACAGGGGTGGGAGGCTACACCTTC	CASSAGTGVGGYTF
NA	TRBJ1-1	NA	TRBV19	TGTGCCAGTAGTAACCAACAACCCACTGAAGCTTTCTTT	CASSNQQPTEAFF
TRBD2	TRBJ2-2	NA	TRBV10-3	TGTGCCATCAGTGGACGACTAGCGGCGAACACCGGGGAGCTGTTTTTT	CAISGRLAANTGELFF
NA	TRBJ2-1	NA	TRBV5-1	TGCGCCAGCAGCTCTACGAGGACAGTCGGGGAGCAGTTCTTC	CASSSTRTVGEQFF
NA	TRBJ2-7	NA	TRBV29-1	TGCAGCGCCGCTCCAGGGTCCTACGAGCAGTACTTC	CSAAPGSYEQYF
NA	TRBJ1-3	many	TRBV4-1	TGCGCCAGCAGCCAAGATTGGGGCAGTCAGACTGGAAACACCATATATTTT	CASSQDWGSQTGNTIYF
NA	TRBJ2-7	NA	TRBV7-2	TGTGCCAGCAGCAAACAGGTTACTTACGAGCAGTACTTC	CASSKQVTYEQYF
TRBD2	TRBJ2-5	few	TRBV2	TGTGCCAGCAATCGCGGGAGGGGTCAAGAGACCCAGTACTTC	CASNRGRGQETQYF
TRBD2	TRBJ2-1	NA	TRBV10-3	TGTGCCATCAGTGAGAGAGAGGGGGGGACTAGCGGGAGTAATGAGCAGTTCTTC	CAISEREGGTSGSNEQFF
NA	TRBJ2-1	NA	TRBV29-1	TGCAGCGCCCTGATAGGGATTACCTACAATGAGCAGTTCTTC	CSALIGITYNEQFF
TRBD1	TRBJ2-7	many	TRBV19	TGTGCCAGTAGTATTTTGGTCGGACTTGGGACAGGAGCCTACGAGCAGTACTTC	CASSILVGLGTGAYEQYF
NA	TRBJ2-3	few	TRBV20-1	TGCAGGGTGGAGCGCACAGATACGCAGTATTTT	CRVERTDTQYF
NA	TRBJ2-7	NA	TRBV18	TGTGCCAGCTCACCACCGACGGGCTACGAGCAGTACTTC	CASSPPTGYEQYF
NA	TRBJ2-3	NA	TRBV29-1	TGCAGCGTCGGGAGAGGCACAGATACGCAGTATTTT	CSVGRGTDTQYF
TRBD1	TRBJ1-1	NA	TRBV10-3	TGTGCCATCAGATTCACAGGGGGGGATACTGAAGCTTTCTTT	CAIRFTGGDTEAFF
TRBD1	TRBJ1-4	NA	TRBV30	TGTGCCTGGAGTGCGCCGACAGGGGGAAATGAAAAACTGTTTTTT	CAWSAPTGGNEKLFF
NA	TRBJ2-1	NA	TRBV7-9	TGTGCCAGCAGCACCGAGGCACGAGCAGGTGAGCAGTTCTTC	CASSTEARAGEQFF
NA	TRBJ1-5	NA	TRBV5-1	TGCGCCAGCAGCGCCGGGGACAGCAATCAGCCCCAGCATTTT	CASSAGDSNQPQHF
NA	TRBJ2-2	once	TRBV29-1	TGCAGCGCCTCTTCGGTTGGGGTCGCCGGGGAGCTGTTTTTT	CSASSVGVAGELFF
NA	TRBJ1-1	NA	TRBV29-1	TGCAGCGTTGTTGGGGTTCAGGTGAACACTGAAGCTTTCTTT	CSVVGVQVNTEAFF
NA	TRBJ2-1	NA	TRBV6-5	TGTGCCAGCAGCACTGCGGGACGCTCCTACAATGAGCAGTTCTTC	CASSTAGRSYNEQFF
TRBD2	TRBJ2-3	NA	TRBV7-2	TGTGCCAGCAGCTTAAGCGGGAGGAACACAGATACGCAGTATTTT	CASSLSGRNTDTQYF
NA	TRBJ2-2	NA	TRBV7-6	TGTGCCAGCAGCTTAGGCACCGGGGAGCTGTTTTTT	CASSLGTGELFF
NA	TRBJ2-2	NA	TRBV29-1	TGCAGCGTTGAGGGGAGGAGGAACACCGGGGAGCTGTTTTTT	CSVEGRRNTGELFF
TRBD1	TRBJ1-2	NA	TRBV13	TGTGCCAGCAGCTTGACCGGGACAGGACCCTATGGCTACACCTTC	CASSLTGTGPYGYTF